The 19 T cell receptor beta chains presented below share a single source sample, sequenced in a study of CXCR3-negative and CXCR3-positive naive CD8 T cells. Notes on the study in general: Higher TRB CDR3 hydrophobicity marked CXCR3-positive naive cells relative to CXCR3-negative naive cells.

What these receptors recognize is not known. TRB cDNA was prepared as libraries by UMI-labeled 5' RACE. TCRdb processed the 5' RACE reads again and assigns one entry to each CDR3 protein, with no DNA. This table holds over 70,000 distinct CDR3 sequences. Sequenced sample: naive CXCR3+ CD8+ T cells from blood. Subset described: CD45RO-CCR7+CD27+CD95- naive CD8+ T cells expressing CXCR3 (TNR3+). These receptors originate from a human donor in good health. Some clones in this sample may be carry-over from other donors' samples.

The J gene is TRBJ2-7, the V gene TRBV5-1. CDR1 is SGHRS, CDR2 YFSETQ, per germline. CDR3 length: 13 residues. The CDR3 is CASSLMASYEQYF.

This rearrangement joins TRBV28 to TRBJ2-7; TCRdb indicates TRBD2, and absent DNA this call remains unverified. Germline CDR1 reads MDHEN; CDR2 reads SYDVKM. The length of the CDR3 is 16 residues. CDR3 loop: CASSWTSGNTFYEQYF.

The chain uses TRBV14 and TRBJ1-4. Germline V lookup: CDR1 SGHDN, CDR2 FVKESK. This CDR3 is 19 amino acids long. The CDR3 loop reads CASSLGVGEQRPTNEKLFF.

This rearrangement joins TRBV7-6 to TRBJ2-3; TCRdb returns TRBD2, unconfirmable since there is no DNA. The CDR3 is 17 amino acids. From germline, CDR1 is SGHVS and CDR2 FNYEAQ. The CDR3 loop is CASSPLLAGYSTDTQYF.

The chain links TRBV7-2 to TRBJ2-2. Germline values: CDR1 SGHTA, CDR2 FQGNSA. There are 13 residues in the CDR3. The chain's CDR3 is CASTMDSTGELFF.

CDR3 loop: CASIKAAEAFF. The chain joins TRBV19 to TRBJ1-1. Looked up from germline, CDR1 is LNHDA and CDR2 is SQIVND (reference sequence). The CDR3 contains 11 residues.

V gene TRBV12-3 or TRBV12-4 combines with J gene TRBJ2-2. This CDR3 contains 13 residues. The CDR3 sequence is CASSFATPGELFF.

The chain combines TRBV15 with TRBJ2-2; TCRdb outputs TRBD1, but without DNA this stays unchecked. This CDR3 has 18 residues. Germline loops: CDR1 LNHNV, CDR2 YYDKDF (reference sequence). CDR3 loop: CATSRGFETGVDTGELFF.

The chain carries TRBV7-3 and TRBJ2-3; TCRdb's D gene call, TRBD2, goes unchecked for lack of DNA. Per germline, CDR1 SGHTA and CDR2 FQGTGA. The CDR3 sequence is 16 residues long. The CDR3 loop reads CASSPTSGSPTDTQYF.

The V call is TRBV4-3, the J call TRBJ1-6; with no DNA, the TCRdb D assignment of TRBD1 cannot be verified. CDR3 length: 14 amino acids. Germline values: CDR1 LGHNA, CDR2 YSLEER. The CDR3 loop reads CASSQSLENSPLHF.

The V and J genes are TRBV7-6 and TRBJ2-1; there is no DNA to check the TCRdb D call of TRBD2. CDR3 size: 15 residues. Germline V gene data show CDR1 as SGHVS and CDR2 as FNYEAQ. CDR3 residues: CASSLGETGIMEQFF.

The CDR3 reads CASSSEDGYDSYEQYF. The chain is built from TRBV7-6 and TRBJ2-7. This CDR3 is 16 amino acids long. Germline CDR1 reads SGHVS; CDR2 reads FNYEAQ.

The chain is built from TRBV29-1 and TRBJ2-7; TCRdb's assignment of TRBD2 cannot be checked, as there is no DNA. The V gene's germline CDR1 is SQVTM and CDR2 ANQGSEA. The CDR3 sequence is 15 residues long. The CDR3 sequence is CSALAGGPRVVEQYF.

This chain uses TRBV5-1 with TRBJ1-2. CDR1 SGHRS and CDR2 YFSETQ come from the germline V gene. The CDR3 contains 13 residues. The CDR3 sequence: CASSPPGGSGYTF.

The V call is TRBV14, the J call TRBJ2-7; lacking DNA, the TRBD2 call made by TCRdb goes unchecked. The CDR3 length is 12 residues. Germline V gene data show CDR1 as SGHDN and CDR2 as FVKESK. CDR3: CASGELRNEQYF.

The chain has TRBV6-2 or TRBV6-3 and TRBJ2-6; there is no DNA to check the TCRdb D call of TRBD2. The CDR3 sequence is 18 residues long. Germline loops: CDR1 MNHEY, CDR2 SVGEGT. CDR3 loop: CASSYYRGIPTGANVLTF.

The V call is TRBV14, the J call TRBJ2-7. From germline, CDR1 is SGHDN and CDR2 FVKESK. The CDR3 length is 14 residues. The CDR3 is CASSPFRSSYEQYF.

This sequence joins TRBV4-2 and TRBJ2-7; the TRBD2 assignment by TCRdb is unverifiable without DNA. Germline lookup yields CDR1 LGHNA and CDR2 YNFKEQ. The CDR3 totals 15 residues. The CDR3 here is CASSQESGGSYEQYF.

This sequence joins TRBV5-1 and TRBJ2-7; TCRdb designates TRBD1, a call that cannot be tested without DNA. CDR3 length: 13 amino acids. The germline V gene encodes CDR1 SGHRS and CDR2 YFSETQ. The CDR3 sequence: CARATGKVYEQYF.